The 32 T cell receptor beta chains in this list originate from one sample, sequenced in a study of cytomegalovirus exposure and HLA in healthy donors (dated by TCRdb to about 2017). Preparation of the library involved the immunoSEQ multiplex PCR assay. The clones in this table, taken by TCRdb from immuneACCESS, are in-frame only. Not every clone is retained; where verified, under half of the shortfall comes from an unresolved V gene, and the cause of the rest is unknown. Within this sample are over 250,000 clones, with just over 85% of them counted one time only. The ten top clones hold around 1% of the sample. Material for sequencing was PBMCs. These receptors were collected from a woman between 18 and 29 years old in good health and CMV-seronegative.

This clone was counted a single time. This chain joins TRBV6-5 and TRBJ2-7, with 7 positions matching TRBD2. The germline V gene has CDR1 MNHEY and CDR2 SVGAGI. V lost 0 bases and J lost 3; bases outside the gene matches: 5. The CDR3 consists of 15 residues. The CDR3 spells CASSYSSPSGYEQYF. The CDR3 nucleotides are TGTGCCAGCAGTTACTCGTCGCCTAGCGGCTACGAGCAGTACTTC.

The V gene is TRBV11-2, the J gene TRBJ2-7; TRBD1 might be the D (6 bases). V gave up 5 bases and J gave up 5 bases, with 10 bases separating them. This CDR3 contains 12 residues. Germline CDR1 is SGHAT and CDR2 is FQNNGV. This CDR3 is CASSTNRDEQYF. CDR3 nucleotide sequence: TGTGCCAGCAGCACAAACAGGGACGAGCAGTACTTC.

This chain uses TRBV9 with TRBJ1-3; the match to TRBD1 covers 7 bases. Germline trimming cut 3 bases from V and 4 bases from J; bases unmatched to any gene: 7. The CDR3 has 15 amino acids. Germline V gene sequence: CDR1 SGDLS, CDR2 YYNGEE. The CDR3 region is CASSASTGSGNTIYF. In nucleotides, the CDR3 is TGTGCCAGCAGCGCCTCGACAGGGTCCGGAAACACCATATATTTT.

The V and J genes are TRBV10-2 and TRBJ1-5; D gene unclear. V was clipped by 2 bases and J by 3 bases, with 8 bases between them. The CDR3 covers 14 residues. Germline-derived CDR1 and CDR2 are WSHSY and SAAADI. The CDR3, as DNA: TGCGCCAGCAGTGAGAGTCTAACCAATCAGCCCCAGCATTTT. Its translation: CASSESLTNQPQHF.

The V call is TRBV30, the J call TRBJ1-1; D is unresolved. Trimming removed 4 bases at V and 6 bases at J, with 12 bases between. CDR1 is GTSNPN, CDR2 SVGIG, per germline (reference sequence). The CDR3 has 12 residues. The DNA of the CDR3 is TGTGCCTGGATCATCCGAGCGGCTGAAGCTTTCTTT. Residues: CAWIIRAAEAFF.

The genes are TRBV28 and TRBJ2-7; the D gene is possibly TRBD1 (6 bases). CDR1 MDHEN and CDR2 SYDVKM come from the germline V gene. V was shortened by 3 bases and J by 0 bases, with 9 bases between the two germline ends. CDR3 length: 14 residues. This CDR3 reads CASSLGTPSYEQYF. The CDR3 bases are TGTGCCAGCAGTTTGGGGACACCCTCCTACGAGCAGTACTTC.

This clone was picked up one time. The chain couples TRBV7-2 to TRBJ2-7, with a tentative D call TRBD2 (6 bases). V gave up 5 bases and J gave up 3 bases, with 11 bases separating them. The CDR3 sequence is 13 residues long. The germline V gene has CDR1 SGHTA and CDR2 FQGNSA. As DNA, the CDR3 is TGTGCCAGCAGCCTGACTAGGGGCTACGAGCAGTACTTC. Protein sequence: CASSLTRGYEQYF.

V gene TRBV11-3 combines with J gene TRBJ2-7; D possibly corresponds to TRBD2 (6 bases). This CDR3 is 15 amino acids long. With 1 base removed from V and 2 bases from J, the gap between germline ends came to 12 bases. Germline V gives CDR1 SGHNT, CDR2 YENEEA. The DNA of the CDR3 is TGTGCCAGCAGCTTAGTCACGGGGGAAGCCTACGAGCAGTACTTC. Translated, it gives CASSLVTGEAYEQYF.

The gene calls are TRBV19 and TRBJ1-1, with TRBD1 identical over 7 bases. The germline CDR1 and CDR2 sequences are LNHDA and SQIVND (reference sequence). V lost 7 bases, J lost 0 bases, and 14 bases stayed unmatched. The CDR3 loop spans 17 amino acids. The CDR3 region is CASNARRDSLMNTEAFF. The CDR3 DNA sequence: TGTGCCAGTAATGCGCGCCGGGACAGTCTAATGAACACTGAAGCTTTCTTT.

The chain couples TRBV6-1 to TRBJ2-7; D may be TRBD1 (7 bases). V lost 4 bases and J 1 base, leaving 14 bases between the germline ends. CDR3 length: 15 amino acids. Germline assignment: CDR1 MNHNS and CDR2 SASEGT. In nucleotides, the CDR3 is TGTGCCAGCAGTGCACCGACAGGGACTTCCTACGAGCAGTACTTC. As protein: CASSAPTGTSYEQYF.

This rearrangement joins TRBV19 to TRBJ2-7, with a possible D match to TRBD2 (5 bases). The ends were cut back, 6 bases at V and 1 base at J, with 13 bases in the middle. CDR3 length equals 14 residues. Germline CDR1 is LNHDA and CDR2 is SQIVND (reference sequence). In nucleotides, the CDR3 is TGTGCCAGTAGCCCGGAGGTCGGGTCCTACGAGCAGTACTTC. Translated: CASSPEVGSYEQYF.

The chain is built from TRBV25-1 and TRBJ1-3, with unresolved D. Germline CDR1 and CDR2: MGHDK and SYGVNS. CDR3 length equals 14 residues. Trimming stripped 4 bases from V and 4 bases from J, with 11 bases between. CDR3 in amino acids: CASSGGLRGNTIYF. Here the CDR3 DNA reads TGTGCCAGCAGTGGAGGGTTGAGAGGAAACACCATATATTTT. The full variable domain, in which reference TRBV25-1 and TRBJ1-3 provide the parts outside the CDR3, is EADIYQTPRYLVIGTGKKITLECSQTMGHDKMYWYQQDPGMELHLIHYSYGVNSTEKGDLSSESTVSRIRTEHFPLTLESARPSHTSQYLCASSGGLRGNTIYFGEGSWLTVV.

This sequence joins TRBV29-1 and TRBJ2-3, with D possibly matching TRBD1 (6 bases). CDR1 and CDR2 from the germline V gene are SQVTM and ANQGSEA. V lost 6 bases and J 2 bases, leaving 12 bases between the germline ends. The CDR3 spans 13 residues. The CDR3 spells CSVSGQNTDTQYF. The CDR3 region has the DNA TGCAGCGTCAGTGGACAGAACACAGATACGCAGTATTTT.

This clone was seen just once. The V gene is TRBV7-3, the J gene TRBJ2-5; tentative D call: TRBD2 (6 bases). The germline V gene encodes CDR1 SGHTA and CDR2 FQGTGA. Trimming pared 0 bases from V and 2 bases from J, leaving 7 bases between. This CDR3 has 14 amino acids. CDR3 sequence (DNA): TGTGCCAGCAGCTTAACGGGGAGGCAAGAGACCCAGTACTTC. This encodes CASSLTGRQETQYF.

The CDR3 spells CASSLVLRGATEAFF. CDR3 bases: TGTGCCAGCAGCTTAGTTCTCAGGGGGGCGACTGAAGCTTTCTTT. This chain uses TRBV7-6 with TRBJ1-1; 7 nucleotides line up with TRBD1. Germline-derived CDR1 and CDR2 are SGHVS and FNYEAQ. With 1 base clipped from V and 5 bases from J, the junction kept 7 bases outside the gene matches. There are 15 residues in the CDR3.

The chain recombines TRBV28 with TRBJ1-6, with D possibly TRBD1 on 6 matching bases. V was pared by 2 bases and J by 10 bases, with 15 bases between. Germline V gives CDR1 MDHEN, CDR2 SYDVKM. The CDR3 runs to 15 residues. The CDR3 loop reads CASSLDDRTDSPLHF. Here the CDR3 DNA reads TGTGCCAGCAGTTTAGACGACAGGACAGACTCACCCCTCCACTTT. The variable domain in full, with the rest retrieved from reference TRBV28 and TRBJ1-6, is DVKVTQSSRYLVKRTGEKVFLECVQDMDHENMFWYRQDPGLGLRLIYFSYDVKMKEKGDIPEGYSVSREKKERFSLILESASTNQTSMYLCASSLDDRTDSPLHFGNGTRLTVT.

The gene calls are TRBV7-6 and TRBJ2-7, with a tentative D call TRBD2 (5 bases). The CDR3 sequence is 15 residues long. Trimming left V 2 bases short and J 3 bases short, with 14 bases between. CDR1 is SGHVS, CDR2 FNYEAQ, per germline. The CDR3 reads CASSLKAGDVYEQYF. The CDR3 coding sequence is TGTGCCAGCAGCTTAAAGGCGGGCGATGTCTACGAGCAGTACTTC. Combining the CDR3 with reference TRBV7-6 and TRBJ2-7 gives the whole variable domain GAGVSQSPRYKVTKRGQDVALRCDPISGHVSLYWYRQALGQGPEFLTYFNYEAQQDKSGLPNDRFSAERPEGSISTLTIQRTEQRDSAMYRCASSLKAGDVYEQYFGPGTRLTVT.

The chain is built from TRBV5-6 and TRBJ2-7; TRBD2 is a possible D gene (5 bases). V was pared by 0 bases and J by 2 bases, with 9 bases between. CDR3 length equals 14 residues. Germline values: CDR1 SGHDT, CDR2 YYEEEE. CDR3: CASSLVGETYEQYF. The CDR3, as DNA: TGTGCCAGCAGCTTGGTTGGGGAGACCTACGAGCAGTACTTC.

This rearrangement joins TRBV6-5 to TRBJ2-1; 7 bases are shared with TRBD1. The CDR3 runs 15 residues. V dropped 6 bases and J dropped 2; count of bases not matched to a gene: 7. Per germline, CDR1 MNHEY and CDR2 SVGAGI. CDR3 sequence (DNA): TGTGCCAGCAGCCGGGGACAGCCAGCCTACAATGAGCAGTTCTTC. Its translation: CASSRGQPAYNEQFF.

A single count supports this clone. The rearrangement joins TRBV28 to TRBJ2-7; D possibly corresponds to TRBD1 (7 bases). Germline V gene lookup returns CDR1 MDHEN and CDR2 SYDVKM. The V and J ends lost 2 bases and 2 bases respectively, with 13 bases between them. The CDR3 has 15 amino acids. For the CDR3, the DNA is TGTGCCAGCAGTTTAGGAGGGGGCAGAACCTACGAGCAGTACTTC. This translates into CASSLGGGRTYEQYF.

The V call is TRBV4-3, the J call TRBJ2-7; TRBD1 aligns across 8 bases. There are 17 residues in the CDR3. The ends lost 1 base at V and 3 bases at J; junction bases unmatched: 11. CDR1 LGHNA and CDR2 YSLEER come from the germline V gene. The CDR3 DNA is TGCGCCAGCAGCCAAGGACTAGGGACAGGCGAGGACTACGAGCAGTACTTC. As protein: CASSQGLGTGEDYEQYF.

V and J are TRBV18 and TRBJ2-2; TRBD2 aligns across 11 bases. Germline V gene sequence: CDR1 KGHSH, CDR2 LQKENI. There are 16 residues in the CDR3. Trimming took 3 bases from V and 6 from J; bases not matched to a gene: 6. In DNA form, the CDR3 reads TGTGCCAGCTCACCTCCCATGACTAGCGGGGCCGGGGAGCTGTTTTTT. Protein: CASSPPMTSGAGELFF. The variable domain in full, completed from reference TRBV18 and TRBJ2-2, reads NAGVMQNPRHLVRRRGQEARLRCSPMKGHSHVYWYRQLPEEGLKFMVYLQKENIIDESGMPKERFSAEFPKEGPSILRIQQVVRGDSAAYFCASSPPMTSGAGELFFGEGSRLTVL.

The chain links TRBV4-3 to TRBJ2-4; TRBD2 might be the D (6 bases). Germline-derived CDR1 and CDR2 are LGHNA and YSLEER. The CDR3 runs to 15 residues. V was shortened by 0 bases and J by 1 base, with 7 bases between the two germline ends. The CDR3 protein is CASSQDGGAKNIQYF. The DNA for the CDR3 is TGCGCCAGCAGCCAAGATGGGGGGGCCAAAAACATTCAGTACTTC.

The rearrangement joins TRBV7-9 to TRBJ2-7; 8 bases agree with TRBD1. Germline CDR1 reads SEHNR; CDR2 reads FQNEAQ (reference sequence). V was clipped by 5 bases and J by 3 bases; unmatched bases: 9. This CDR3 spans 15 amino acids. The CDR3 DNA follows: TGTGCCAGCAGCATACTCGACAGGGGAGTCTACGAGCAGTACTTC. This encodes CASSILDRGVYEQYF.

The chain couples TRBV28 to TRBJ1-2; D is unresolved. The CDR3 contains 16 residues. Deletions cut 4 bases from V and 5 bases from J, with 20 bases between. Germline CDR1 is MDHEN and CDR2 is SYDVKM. Here the CDR3 reads CASSSPQDSRGYGYTF. DNA for the CDR3: TGTGCCAGCAGTTCACCCCAGGATAGTCGGGGTTATGGCTACACCTTC.

The CDR3 reads CASSQRGGSNQPQHF. CDR3 nucleotides: TGTGCCAGCAGCCAAAGAGGAGGGAGCAATCAGCCCCAGCATTTT. V is TRBV2 and J is TRBJ1-5; D unresolved. CDR1 and CDR2 (germline): SNHLY, FYNNEI. V gave up 6 bases and J gave up 1 base, with 13 bases separating them. CDR3 length: 15 amino acids.

The chain uses TRBV7-9 and TRBJ2-7, with TRBD1 matching over 7 bases. The CDR3 covers 16 residues. CDR1 and CDR2 (germline): SEHNR, FQNEAQ (reference sequence). Trimming cost V 4 bases and J 3 bases; bases outside gene matches: 12. The CDR3 reads CASSSSAVGQLYEQYF. The CDR3 DNA sequence: TGTGCCAGCAGCTCATCGGCCGTGGGACAGCTCTACGAGCAGTACTTC.

The genes are TRBV7-6 and TRBJ1-6, with a tentative D call TRBD1 (5 bases). With 3 bases removed from V and 1 base from J, the gap between germline ends came to 13 bases. From germline, CDR1 is SGHVS and CDR2 FNYEAQ. This CDR3 is 17 amino acids long. Written as DNA, the CDR3 is TGTGCCAGCAGCTTGGCGGGGGACGGTTCCTATAATTCACCCCTCCACTTT. Encoded protein: CASSLAGDGSYNSPLHF.

J is TRBJ2-4 and V is TRBV5-1; 7 bases are a match to TRBD2. The germline V gene encodes CDR1 SGHRS and CDR2 YFSETQ. The V gene end was trimmed by 9 bases and the J gene end by 7 bases; junction bases not matched to a gene: 16. The CDR3 consists of 15 residues. This CDR3 is CAIHGQGGILNIQYF. In nucleotides, the CDR3 is TGCGCCATACATGGGCAGGGAGGGATTTTGAACATTCAGTACTTC.

The V and J genes are TRBV2 and TRBJ1-1; D gene uncertain. With 5 bases removed from V and 2 bases from J, the gap between germline ends came to 9 bases. The CDR3 runs to 13 residues. Germline CDR1 reads SNHLY; CDR2 reads FYNNEI. The CDR3: CASSQTVNTEAFF. The CDR3 DNA reads TGTGCCAGCAGTCAAACAGTTAACACTGAAGCTTTCTTT.

This clone was detected a few times. The rearrangement uses TRBV7-6 and TRBJ2-1, with 7 bases that match TRBD2. The CDR3 extends over 15 amino acids. Unmatched junction bases numbered 6, after V lost 5 bases and J lost 2 bases. Germline V gene lookup returns CDR1 SGHVS and CDR2 FNYEAQ. CDR3 sequence reads: CASSLRLAAYNEQFF. As DNA, the CDR3 is TGTGCCAGCAGCCTACGGCTAGCGGCCTACAATGAGCAGTTCTTC.

The genes are TRBV27 and TRBJ2-7; TRBD2 agrees at 10 bases. Per the germline V gene, CDR1 is MNHEY and CDR2 is SMNVEV (reference sequence). This CDR3 comprises 15 residues. Unmatched junction bases numbered 4, after V lost 5 bases and J lost 0 bases. The CDR3 DNA follows: TGTGCCAGCAGTCCCCAGCGGGAGGGCTCCTACGAGCAGTACTTC. It translates to CASSPQREGSYEQYF.